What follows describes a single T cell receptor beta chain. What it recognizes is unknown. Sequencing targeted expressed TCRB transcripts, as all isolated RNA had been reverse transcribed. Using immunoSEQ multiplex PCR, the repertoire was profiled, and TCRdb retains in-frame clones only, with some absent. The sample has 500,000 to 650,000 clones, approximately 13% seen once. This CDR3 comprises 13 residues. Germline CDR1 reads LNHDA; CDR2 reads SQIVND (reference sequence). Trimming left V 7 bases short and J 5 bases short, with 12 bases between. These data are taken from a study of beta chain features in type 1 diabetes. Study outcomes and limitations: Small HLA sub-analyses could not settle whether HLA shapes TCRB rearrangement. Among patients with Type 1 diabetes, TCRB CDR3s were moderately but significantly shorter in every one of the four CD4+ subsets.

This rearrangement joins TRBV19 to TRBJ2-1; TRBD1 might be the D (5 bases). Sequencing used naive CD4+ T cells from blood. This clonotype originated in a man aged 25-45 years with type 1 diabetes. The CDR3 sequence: CASNNDRNNEQFF. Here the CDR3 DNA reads TGTGCCAGTAACAACGACAGAAACAATGAGCAGTTCTTC.